A single sample is the source of the 25 T cell receptor beta chains below, sequenced in a study of blood T cell repertoires in COVID-19. Sequencing used immunoSEQ multiplex PCR; TCRdb keeps in-frame clones, though not all of them. Of about 94,000 clones listed, 87% are singletons. The sequencing input was peripheral blood. All receptors derive from a woman older than 75 with acute or convalescent COVID-19.

The CDR3 loop reads CASSRVEGGQTQYF. In nucleotides, the CDR3 is TGTGCCAGCTCTCGAGTCGAGGGGGGGCAGACCCAGTACTTC. The rearrangement uses TRBV18 and TRBJ2-5; D is possibly TRBD2 (7 bases). This CDR3 has 14 residues. Deletions cut 6 bases from V and 6 bases from J, with 17 bases between. CDR1 and CDR2 from the germline V gene are KGHSH and LQKENI.

The J gene is TRBJ2-3, the V gene TRBV19, with 10 bases identical to TRBD1. The V gene end was trimmed by 11 bases and the J gene end by 2 bases; junction bases not matched to a gene: 4. From germline, CDR1 is LNHDA and CDR2 SQIVND (reference sequence). The length of the CDR3 is 13 residues. The CDR3 DNA reads as TGTGCCTCCGGACAGGGGGACACAGATACGCAGTATTTT. Its protein product is CASGQGDTDTQYF. The entire variable domain, with the rest obtained from reference TRBV19 and TRBJ2-3, is as follows: DGGITQSPKYLFRKEGQNVTLSCEQNLNHDAMYWYRQDPGQGLRLIYYSQIVNDFQKGDIAEGYSVSREKKESFPLTVTSAQKNPTAFYLCASGQGDTDTQYFGPGTRLTVL.

The chain links TRBV30 to TRBJ2-5; 9 bases fit TRBD2. Germline CDR1 and CDR2: GTSNPN and SVGIG (reference sequence). J lost 1 base, V lost 4 bases, and 10 bases had no gene match. This CDR3 contains 16 residues. The CDR3 protein is CAWTYRRGGSQETQYF. The CDR3 coding sequence is TGTGCCTGGACCTACAGGCGGGGGGGCTCCCAAGAGACCCAGTACTTC.

The chain is built from TRBV27 and TRBJ1-1; TRBD1 matches 7 bases. J gave up 3 bases and V 6 bases, and 7 bases lay outside the gene matches. The CDR3 has 14 amino acids. Germline V CDR1 and CDR2: MNHEY, SMNVEV (reference sequence). The CDR3 sequence is CASRRQGLYTEAFF. CDR3 coding DNA: TGTGCCAGCAGACGACAGGGCCTATACACTGAAGCTTTCTTT.

The gene calls are TRBV6-2 or TRBV6-3 and TRBJ2-7, with 11 bases lining up with TRBD2. J lost 6 bases, V lost 4 bases, and 17 bases had no gene match. The CDR3 runs 18 residues. The germline gives CDR1 MNHEY, CDR2 SVGEGT. The CDR3: CASSFPSFGLAGGAEQYF. The DNA for the CDR3 is TGTGCCAGCAGTTTTCCCTCTTTTGGGCTAGCGGGGGGAGCCGAGCAGTACTTC.

This clone appeared a few times. V and J are TRBV19 and TRBJ2-5; perhaps TRBD1 as D (6 bases). The V end was cut by 4 bases, the J end by 3 bases, with 15 bases between. CDR3 length: 15 amino acids. The germline V gene has CDR1 LNHDA and CDR2 SQIVND (reference sequence). The CDR3: CASSTAGQWEETQYF. The CDR3 region has the DNA TGTGCCAGTAGTACAGCCGGACAGTGGGAAGAGACCCAGTACTTC. The full variable domain, in which reference TRBV19 and TRBJ2-5 provide the parts outside the CDR3, is DGGITQSPKYLFRKEGQNVTLSCEQNLNHDAMYWYRQDPGQGLRLIYYSQIVNDFQKGDIAEGYSVSREKKESFPLTVTSAQKNPTAFYLCASSTAGQWEETQYFGPGTRLLVL.

This clone was detected a few times. The genes are TRBV2 and TRBJ2-3, with a possible D match to TRBD1 (6 bases). Germline CDR1 is SNHLY and CDR2 is FYNNEI. Trimming took off 10 bases at V and 6 bases at J, with 23 bases between the two ends. The CDR3 totals 15 residues. CDR3 in DNA: TGTGCCACCTCGGACAGACCATTGGGAAGGGATACGCAGTATTTT. Protein: CATSDRPLGRDTQYF.

This clone was counted a single time. The chain employs TRBV7-2 and TRBJ2-3; 10 bases fit TRBD2. V shed 5 bases, J shed 4 bases, and the junction held 12 bases outside the gene matches. The germline V gene encodes CDR1 SGHTA and CDR2 FQGNSA. The CDR3 loop spans 17 amino acids. DNA for the CDR3: TGTGCCAGCAGCGCTCATAGCGGGAGGAGTAATCCAGATACGCAGTATTTT. This gives the protein CASSAHSGRSNPDTQYF. Full variable domain (outside the CDR3, taken from reference TRBV7-2 and TRBJ2-3): GAGVSQSPSNKVTEKGKDVELRCDPISGHTALYWYRQSLGQGLEFLIYFQGNSAPDKSGLPSDRFSAERTGGSVSTLTIQRTQQEDSAVYLCASSAHSGRSNPDTQYFGPGTRLTVL.

The genes are TRBV28 and TRBJ1-5; 9 bases map to TRBD1. Trimming removed 5 bases from V and 9 bases from J; junction bases left unmatched: 14. The germline V gene encodes CDR1 MDHEN and CDR2 SYDVKM. The CDR3 contains 16 residues. The CDR3 DNA is TGTGCCAGCAGTCAGGCCACCGGGACAGGGAAAAGGCCCCAGCATTTT. This codes for CASSQATGTGKRPQHF.

The chain joins TRBV3-1 (or the pseudogene TRBV3-2) to TRBJ1-4; TRBD1 is a possible D gene (5 bases). The length of the CDR3 is 13 residues. Germline V gene data show CDR1 as LGHDT and CDR2 as YNNKEL (reference sequence). V lost 6 bases to trimming and J lost 13 bases, with 18 bases between them. CDR3 sequence (DNA): TGTGCCAGCAGTCCGCAGGGCCCCGTTGGACTGTTTTTT. This encodes CASSPQGPVGLFF.

This rearrangement joins TRBV11-2 to TRBJ2-1; unclear D gene. CDR3 length equals 15 residues. V lost 3 bases and J 4 bases, leaving 13 bases between the germline ends. The germline V gene has CDR1 SGHAT and CDR2 FQNNGV. This chain's CDR3 is CASSLSQKNYNEQFF. The CDR3 DNA follows: TGTGCCAGCAGCTTGTCGCAGAAAAATTACAATGAGCAGTTCTTC.

The chain recombines TRBV19 with TRBJ1-1; 12 bases fit TRBD1. The germline V gene has CDR1 LNHDA and CDR2 SQIVND (reference sequence). V shed 4 bases and J 8 bases; nucleotides not matched to a gene: 2. This CDR3 spans 13 amino acids. The CDR3 nucleotides read TGTGCCAGTAGTACTGGGACAGGGGGCGAAGCTTTCTTT. It specifies CASSTGTGGEAFF. Full variable domain (outside the CDR3, taken from reference TRBV19 and TRBJ1-1): DGGITQSPKYLFRKEGQNVTLSCEQNLNHDAMYWYRQDPGQGLRLIYYSQIVNDFQKGDIAEGYSVSREKKESFPLTVTSAQKNPTAFYLCASSTGTGGEAFFGQGTRLTVV.

The rearrangement uses TRBV19 and TRBJ2-5; a weak D match, TRBD2 (7 bases). From germline, CDR1 is LNHDA and CDR2 SQIVND (reference sequence). Trimming shortened V by 6 bases and J by 2 bases, and 16 bases separated the two germline ends. The CDR3 has 15 amino acids. Here the CDR3 DNA reads TGTGCCAGTAGGGGGGGGGCACGAGGGCAAGAGACCCAGTACTTC. This sequence encodes CASRGGARGQETQYF.

The V and J genes are TRBV19 and TRBJ1-2; D is perhaps TRBD1 (5 bases). Trimming shortened V by 2 bases and J by 7 bases, and 17 bases separated the two germline ends. The CDR3 contains 15 residues. CDR1 and CDR2 (germline): LNHDA, SQIVND (reference sequence). This CDR3 is CASSINPLGHFGYTF. CDR3 bases: TGTGCCAGTAGTATAAACCCCCTCGGACACTTTGGCTACACCTTC. Full variable domain (remainder filled in from reference TRBV19 and TRBJ1-2): DGGITQSPKYLFRKEGQNVTLSCEQNLNHDAMYWYRQDPGQGLRLIYYSQIVNDFQKGDIAEGYSVSREKKESFPLTVTSAQKNPTAFYLCASSINPLGHFGYTFGSGTRLTVV.

About this clone: Other DNA sequences in the same sample also yield this CDR3. The V gene is TRBV5-4, the J gene TRBJ2-3, with TRBD2 matching over 7 bases. Germline trimming cut 2 bases from V and 1 base from J; bases unmatched to any gene: 4. The CDR3 is 15 residues long. Germline CDR1 reads SGHNT; CDR2 reads YYREEE (reference sequence). CDR3 loop: CASSFRGVGTDTQYF. The CDR3 nucleotides are TGTGCCAGCAGCTTTCGGGGGGTAGGCACAGATACGCAGTATTTT.

The chain combines TRBV27 with TRBJ1-6; D is possibly TRBD1 (5 bases). There are 16 residues in the CDR3. Germline-derived CDR1 and CDR2 are MNHEY and SMNVEV (reference sequence). Trimming removed 6 bases at V and 1 base at J, with 13 bases between. CDR3 coding DNA: TGTGCCAGCAGACGAGCAGGGCGTTCCTATAATTCACCCCTCCACTTT. Translation: CASRRAGRSYNSPLHF.

The chain carries TRBV5-1 and TRBJ2-5, with TRBD1 matching over 9 bases. V gave up 3 bases and J gave up 2 bases; unmatched junction bases: 8. The CDR3 runs 16 residues. CDR1 and CDR2 (germline): SGHRS, YFSETQ. The CDR3 here is CASSSLPGTGQETQYF. The DNA for the CDR3 is TGCGCCAGCAGCTCCCTACCCGGGACAGGGCAAGAGACCCAGTACTTC.

The chain is built from TRBV6-2 or TRBV6-3 and TRBJ2-7; D is perhaps TRBD1 (6 bases). The CDR3 has 11 residues. Germline CDR1 is MNHEY and CDR2 is SVGEGT. With 6 bases removed from V and 3 bases from J, the gap between germline ends came to 6 bases. CDR3 sequence (DNA): TGTGCCAGCAGCAGGGGCTACGAGCAGTACTTC. It translates to CASSRGYEQYF.

This sequence joins TRBV2 and TRBJ1-5; D not certain. The CDR3 sequence is 15 residues long. Germline CDR1 is SNHLY and CDR2 is FYNNEI. The V gene lost 6 bases and the J gene lost 0 bases, with 12 bases spanning the gap. The CDR3 loop reads CASRSGTHSNQPQHF. The DNA for the CDR3 is TGTGCCAGCAGATCAGGAACCCATAGCAATCAGCCCCAGCATTTT.

This chain's CDR3 is CASSQRTSGRETQYF. The CDR3 coding sequence is TGTGCCAGCAGCCAGAGGACTAGCGGGAGAGAGACCCAGTACTTC. The chain has TRBV3-1 (or the pseudogene TRBV3-2) and TRBJ2-5; 13 positions agree with TRBD2. Per the germline V gene, CDR1 is LGHDT and CDR2 is YNNKEL (reference sequence). V shed 3 bases and J 4 bases; nucleotides not matched to a gene: 2. The CDR3 totals 15 residues.

V is TRBV3-1 (or the pseudogene TRBV3-2) and J is TRBJ2-1; D possibly corresponds to TRBD2 (6 bases). The length of the CDR3 is 16 residues. V gave up 0 bases and J gave up 6 bases, with 15 bases separating them. The germline CDR1 and CDR2 sequences are LGHDT and YNNKEL (reference sequence). The CDR3 is CASSQEVRDSGNEQFF. CDR3 DNA sequence: TGTGCCAGCAGCCAAGAGGTCCGGGACTCGGGCAATGAGCAGTTCTTC.

CDR3 coding DNA: TGCGCCAGCAGCCCCGGACAGGGCGCAGATACGCAGTATTTT. It is translated as CASSPGQGADTQYF. V is TRBV5-1 and J is TRBJ2-3; TRBD1 agrees at 8 bases. The V gene end was trimmed by 4 bases and the J gene end by 4 bases; junction bases not matched to a gene: 5. This CDR3 has 14 residues. The V gene's germline CDR1 is SGHRS and CDR2 YFSETQ.

The V call is TRBV27, the J call TRBJ1-5; D uncertain. Looked up from germline, CDR1 is MNHEY and CDR2 is SMNVEV (reference sequence). Trimming stripped 6 bases from V and 0 bases from J, with 9 bases between. The CDR3 is 14 amino acids. The CDR3, as DNA: TGTGCCAGCAGCCCGGGATTTAGCAATCAGCCCCAGCATTTT. This sequence encodes CASSPGFSNQPQHF.

V usage is TRBV23-1 and J usage is TRBJ1-4; a weak D match, TRBD1 (5 bases). TRBV23-1 is placed among ORFs of uncertain function. The CDR3 spans 19 residues. V gave up 0 bases and J gave up 0 bases, with 17 bases separating them. This CDR3 reads CASSQSTEGQGATNEKLFF. As DNA, the CDR3 is TGCGCCAGCAGTCAATCGACGGAGGGGCAAGGAGCAACTAATGAAAAACTGTTTTTT.

The J gene is TRBJ2-1, the V gene TRBV5-1, with 7 bases matching TRBD1. Per germline, CDR1 SGHRS and CDR2 YFSETQ. V trimming: 0 bases; J trimming: 2 bases; junction bases outside the gene matches: 2. The CDR3 is 15 residues long. CDR3 protein: CASSLEQGPYNEQFF. The CDR3 DNA reads as TGCGCCAGCAGCTTGGAACAGGGGCCCTACAATGAGCAGTTCTTC.